These T cell receptor beta chains were read from a single sample in a study of T-cell reconstitution after alpha-beta-depleted transplantation in children. One entry per CDR3 protein results from TCRdb running MiXCR on the PCR reads. This table holds a few hundred thousand distinct CDR3 sequences, about 18% found once. Sequencing was performed on PBMCs from the stem cell graft donor, taken from the stem cell graft. All receptors derive from a human donor who donated a stem cell graft to a child with acute lymphoblastic leukemia. CDR3s include the opening cysteine and the closing phenylalanine or tryptophan. The D gene is left open where the match is weak. Only part of the rows carry a size: once, few, many, or a class if the clone is expanded.

V: TRBV5-1; D: -; size: few; J: TRBJ2-5; CDR3: CASPRDGQETQYF; DNA: TGCGCCAGCCCTCGGGACGGTCAAGAGACCCAGTACTTC
V: TRBV15; D: -; size: few; J: TRBJ2-2; CDR3: CATSREAEVALTGELFF; DNA: TGTGCCACCAGCAGAGAAGCTGAAGTGGCTTTGACCGGGGAGCTGTTTTTT
V: TRBV11-1; D: TRBD2; size: few; J: TRBJ2-1; CDR3: CASSLAGLEVNEQFF; DNA: TGTGCCAGCAGCCTGGCAGGACTAGAGGTCAATGAGCAGTTCTTC
V: TRBV20-1; D: -; size: -; J: TRBJ1-4; CDR3: CIARDWGQGNEKLFF; DNA: TGCATTGCTAGAGATTGGGGGCAGGGGAATGAAAAACTGTTTTTT
V: TRBV27; D: -; size: -; J: TRBJ2-7; CDR3: CASSLTTRAGEQYF; DNA: TGTGCCAGCAGTTTAACTACTCGGGCAGGGGAGCAGTACTTC
V: TRBV9; D: -; size: few; J: TRBJ1-1; CDR3: CASSVGGPGGAFF; DNA: TGTGCCAGCAGCGTAGGAGGGCCGGGGGGAGCTTTCTTT
V: TRBV21-1; D: -; size: few; J: TRBJ2-1; CDR3: CASSRGDASSSYNEQFF; DNA: TGTGCCAGCAGCAGAGGTGATGCGTCGAGCTCCTACAATGAGCAGTTCTTC
V: TRBV7-9; D: TRBD1; size: -; J: TRBJ1-1; CDR3: CASSRPGGQGTEAFF; DNA: TGTGCCAGCAGCCGCCCAGGGGGCCAAGGTACTGAAGCTTTCTTT
V: TRBV7-9; D: TRBD2; size: -; J: TRBJ2-4; CDR3: CASSPIPGLARNIQYF; DNA: TGTGCCAGCAGTCCGATACCGGGACTAGCTCGGAACATTCAGTACTTC
V: TRBV5-1; D: -; size: -; J: TRBJ1-2; CDR3: CASSVGTAGYGYTF; DNA: TGCGCCAGCAGCGTTGGCACAGCCGGCTATGGCTACACCTTC
V: TRBV14; D: TRBD1; size: -; J: TRBJ2-1; CDR3: CASSLFRDSSYNEQFF; DNA: TGTGCCAGCAGCCTGTTCCGGGACAGCTCCTACAATGAGCAGTTCTTC
V: TRBV21-1; D: -; size: -; J: TRBJ1-1; CDR3: CASIAGCSTEAFF; DNA: TGTGCCAGCATCGCAGGGTGTAGCACTGAAGCTTTCTTT
V: TRBV9; D: -; size: few; J: TRBJ2-2; CDR3: CASSDPPGELFF; DNA: TGTGCCAGCAGCGACCCGCCGGGGGAGCTGTTTTTT
V: TRBV7-3; D: TRBD2; size: -; J: TRBJ2-3; CDR3: CASSLLAGGADTQYF; DNA: TGTGCCAGCAGCTTATTAGCGGGAGGGGCAGATACGCAGTATTTT
V: TRBV18; D: -; size: -; J: TRBJ1-5; CDR3: CASSPVPDSNQPQHF; DNA: TGTGCCAGCTCCCCCGTCCCGGATAGCAATCAGCCCCAGCATTTT
V: TRBV20-1; D: -; size: -; J: TRBJ2-7; CDR3: CSARTSLGEQYF; DNA: TGCAGTGCTAGAACCTCACTGGGGGAGCAGTACTTC
V: TRBV9; D: TRBD2; size: few; J: TRBJ2-1; CDR3: CASSDPRTSGSNEQFF; DNA: TGTGCCAGCAGCGACCCAAGGACTAGCGGGAGCAATGAGCAGTTCTTC
V: TRBV30; D: TRBD2; size: few; J: TRBJ2-2; CDR3: CAWAYSGIVTGELFF; DNA: TGTGCCTGGGCCTATAGCGGGATTGTCACCGGGGAGCTGTTTTTT
V: TRBV12-3/TRBV12-4; D: -; size: few; J: TRBJ1-2; CDR3: CASSFGTTYGYTF; DNA: TGTGCCAGCAGTTTCGGGACTACCTATGGCTACACCTTC
V: TRBV12-3/TRBV12-4; D: TRBD1; size: few; J: TRBJ2-7; CDR3: CASSGGTGGEQYF; DNA: TGTGCCAGCAGTGGGGGGACAGGGGGAGAGCAGTACTTC
V: TRBV29-1; D: TRBD1; size: many; J: TRBJ1-2; CDR3: CSVEDWDRGGYTF; DNA: TGCAGCGTTGAAGATTGGGACAGGGGTGGCTACACCTTC
V: TRBV29-1; D: TRBD1; size: few; J: TRBJ1-1; CDR3: CSVEPLWTGGLNTEAFF; DNA: TGCAGCGTTGAACCCTTGTGGACAGGGGGCTTGAACACTGAAGCTTTCTTT
V: TRBV5-6; D: TRBD2; size: few; J: TRBJ2-3; CDR3: CASSFRTSRIDTQYF; DNA: TGTGCCAGCAGCTTTCGGACTAGTCGGATAGATACGCAGTATTTT
V: TRBV5-4; D: -; size: few; J: TRBJ1-3; CDR3: CASSLGGDPTGNTIYF; DNA: TGTGCCAGCAGCTTGGGGGGAGATCCTACTGGAAACACCATATATTTT
V: TRBV25-1; D: TRBD1; size: few; J: TRBJ2-5; CDR3: CASSSPWGQGEETQYF; DNA: TGTGCCAGCAGTAGTCCCTGGGGACAGGGGGAGGAGACCCAGTACTTC
V: TRBV20-1; D: TRBD2; size: few; J: TRBJ2-7; CDR3: CSARSGTSNNEQYF; DNA: TGCAGTGCTAGATCAGGGACTAGTAACAACGAGCAGTACTTC
V: TRBV7-9; D: -; size: -; J: TRBJ2-2; CDR3: CASTRRGAGTGELFF; DNA: TGTGCCAGCACCCGTCGGGGGGCCGGCACCGGGGAGCTGTTTTTT
V: TRBV15; D: -; size: few; J: TRBJ2-1; CDR3: CATSRTAASYNEQFF; DNA: TGTGCCACCAGCAGAACCGCTGCCTCCTACAATGAGCAGTTCTTC
V: TRBV3-1; D: -; size: -; J: TRBJ2-3; CDR3: CASSQEEGPTSTDTQYF; DNA: TGTGCCAGCAGCCAAGAAGAGGGGCCCACTAGCACAGATACGCAGTATTTT
V: TRBV25-1; D: -; size: few; J: TRBJ2-2; CDR3: CASRSDSGRDHTGELFF; DNA: TGTGCCAGCAGGTCAGACTCCGGACGGGACCACACCGGGGAGCTGTTTTTT
V: TRBV9; D: -; size: -; J: TRBJ2-3; CDR3: CASSVAYRGNTQYF; DNA: TGTGCCAGCAGCGTAGCTTACCGGGGGAATACGCAGTATTTT
V: TRBV12-3/TRBV12-4; D: -; size: -; J: TRBJ2-1; CDR3: CASSRADSYNEQFF; DNA: TGTGCCAGCAGTAGAGCTGACTCCTACAATGAGCAGTTCTTC
V: TRBV5-1; D: TRBD2; size: few; J: TRBJ2-7; CDR3: CASRTSGNYEQYF; DNA: TGCGCCAGCAGAACTAGCGGAAACTACGAGCAGTACTTC
V: TRBV7-3; D: TRBD2; size: few; J: TRBJ2-3; CDR3: CASSSQPGLAGAGTDTQYF; DNA: TGTGCCAGCAGCTCCCAGCCGGGACTAGCGGGAGCTGGCACAGATACGCAGTATTTT